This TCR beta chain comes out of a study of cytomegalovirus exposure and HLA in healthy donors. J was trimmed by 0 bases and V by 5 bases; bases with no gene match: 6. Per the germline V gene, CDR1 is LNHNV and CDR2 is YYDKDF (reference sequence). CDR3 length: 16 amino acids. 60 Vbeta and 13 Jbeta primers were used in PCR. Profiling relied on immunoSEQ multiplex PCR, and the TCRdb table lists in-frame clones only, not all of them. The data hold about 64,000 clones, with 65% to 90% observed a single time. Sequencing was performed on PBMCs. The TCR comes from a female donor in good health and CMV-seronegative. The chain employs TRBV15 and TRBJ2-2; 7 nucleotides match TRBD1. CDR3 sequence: CATSPLTGANTGELFF. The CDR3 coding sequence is TGTGCCACCAGCCCTCTCACAGGGGCGAACACCGGGGAGCTGTTTTTT.